The entry that follows covers one TCR beta chain sequence. Its antigen is not identified. This could be a read error, since a much larger clone is one nucleotide away. The data stem from a study of breast tumors, draining lymph nodes, adjacent tissues. Study-level points and caveats: Data fit most tumor T cells coming from lymph node, expanding in tumor. Data only fit, rather than demonstrated, lymph node origin of most tumor T cells. Tumor and nontumor repertoires were significantly more similar in luminal-like than in basal-like breast cancer. Tumor TCR diversity was below lymph nodes but above nontumor tissue.

Axillary draining lymph nodes of breast cancer patients supplied the node samples. TCRdb itself ran the multiplex PCR reads through MiXCR, one entry per CDR3 protein. Of about 180,000 distinct CDR3 sequences listed, around 33% were seen once; the top ten hold about 3.7%. The sample was axillary lymph node tissue. The source is a female donor with breast cancer. Some clones in this sample may be carry-over from other donors' samples.

This chain's CDR3 is CASSLTWTGGVEQYF. The CDR3 DNA reads as TGTGCCAGCAGTCTCACCTGGACAGGGGGAGTGGAGCAGTACTTC. The chain couples TRBV6-6 to TRBJ2-7; TRBD1 matches 10 bases. The junction had 11 bases not matched to a gene; V was cut back by 5 bases and J by 7 bases. The germline V gene encodes CDR1 MNHNY and CDR2 SVGAGI (reference sequence). The CDR3 sequence is 15 residues long.